Listed here is a single T cell receptor beta chain. Antigen specificity is unknown. The assay was immunoSEQ multiplex PCR, and TCRdb's table has in-frame clones only and misses some. The sample carries about 96,000 clones, 80% to 95% recorded once. These data belong to a study of graft-versus-host responses after intestinal transplantation. Overall study: Transplant recipients had multivisceral, liver-intestinal, or isolated intestinal grafts. The recipients all started with anti-thymocyte globulin induction and then took tacrolimus and steroids for 3 to 4 years. Study results and limitations: Recipient bone marrow held GvH clones, some seen earlier in ileum or blood.

In germline, CDR1 is SGDLS, CDR2 YYNGEE. The CDR3 contains 17 residues. V gave up 4 bases and J gave up 4 bases; unmatched junction bases: 14. The clonotype comes from a human donor who received an intestinal transplant. The J gene is TRBJ2-3, the V gene TRBV9; 8 bases map to TRBD2. The sample was unstimulated CD4+ T cells sorted from spleen or lymph node cells, taken before intestinal transplant. CDR3 coding DNA: TGTGCCAGCAGCCCACGAACCGGGACTAGACTTCCAGATACGCAGTATTTT. This codes for CASSPRTGTRLPDTQYF.